This T cell receptor beta chain comes out of a study of blood T cells in healthy people across ages. In the study overall: Using template switching, researchers captured about one barcoded beta molecule for each two T cells. Whole-study results and caveats: Among T cells, TCR beta diversity per million cells dropped roughly linearly as age rose.

Primers used in a second PCR of roughly 7 to 12 cycles were a sample-barcoded 5' primer and a J-beta primer mix. Every cDNA was tagged by a template-switch adaptor with 12 random nucleotides. TCRdb independently ran MiXCR on the 5' RACE reads; one entry per CDR3 protein. The sample has 980,000 or so distinct CDR3 sequences; around 48% are singletons. A few counts support this clonotype. Its matching antigen is unknown. CDR3 length: 12 residues. Germline assignment: CDR1 MNHEY and CDR2 SVGEGT. V was pared by 8 bases and J by 4 bases, with 12 bases between. The chain has TRBV6-2 or TRBV6-3 and TRBJ2-7; D may match TRBD1 or TRBD2 (5 bases each). What was sequenced was blood. The receptor comes from a young man in good health. The CDR3 is CASGGEPYEQYF. The DNA for the CDR3 is TGTGCCAGCGGGGGAGAACCGTACGAGCAGTACTTC.